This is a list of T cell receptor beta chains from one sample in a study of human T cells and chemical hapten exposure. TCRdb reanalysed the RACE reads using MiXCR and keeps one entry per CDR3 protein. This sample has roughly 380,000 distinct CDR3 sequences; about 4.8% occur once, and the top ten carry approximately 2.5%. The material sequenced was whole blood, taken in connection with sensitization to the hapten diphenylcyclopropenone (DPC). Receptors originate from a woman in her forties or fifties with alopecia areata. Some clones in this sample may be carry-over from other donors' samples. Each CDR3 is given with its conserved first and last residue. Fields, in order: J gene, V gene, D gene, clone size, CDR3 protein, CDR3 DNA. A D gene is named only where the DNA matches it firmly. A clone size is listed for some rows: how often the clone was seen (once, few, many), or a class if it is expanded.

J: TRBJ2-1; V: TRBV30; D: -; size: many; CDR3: CAWSPGRYNEQFF; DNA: TGTGCCTGGAGTCCGGGAAGATATAATGAGCAGTTCTTC
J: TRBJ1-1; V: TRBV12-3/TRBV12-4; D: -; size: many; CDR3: CASSVTGPHTEAFF; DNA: TGTGCCAGCAGTGTTACAGGGCCCCACACTGAAGCTTTCTTT
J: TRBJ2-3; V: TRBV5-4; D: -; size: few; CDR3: CASSLRASTATDTQYF; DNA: TGTGCCAGCAGCTTGAGGGCTAGCACCGCCACAGATACGCAGTATTTT
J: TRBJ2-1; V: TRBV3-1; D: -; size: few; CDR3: CASSQSRGYNYEQFF; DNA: TGTGCCAGCAGCCAAAGTCGGGGGTATAATTATGAGCAGTTCTTC
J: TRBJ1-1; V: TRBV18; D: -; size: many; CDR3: CASSPLRLNTEAFF; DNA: TGTGCCAGCTCACCACTACGGCTGAACACTGAAGCTTTCTTT
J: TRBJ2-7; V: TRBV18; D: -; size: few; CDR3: CASSQKTEHSEQYF; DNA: TGTGCCAGCTCACAGAAGACGGAGCACTCCGAGCAGTACTTC
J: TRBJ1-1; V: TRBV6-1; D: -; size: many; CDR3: CASSEATARSTEAFF; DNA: TGTGCCAGCAGTGAAGCGACAGCTAGGTCCACTGAAGCTTTCTTT
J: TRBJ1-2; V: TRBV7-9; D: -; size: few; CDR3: CASTLRNYGYTF; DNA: TGTGCCAGCACCCTAAGAAACTATGGCTACACCTTC
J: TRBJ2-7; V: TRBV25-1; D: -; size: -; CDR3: CASSEGTYEQYF; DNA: TGTGCCAGCAGTGAGGGCACCTACGAGCAGTACTTC
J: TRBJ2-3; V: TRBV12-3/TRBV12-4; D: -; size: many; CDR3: CASSFIGGPLGTDTQYF; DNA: TGTGCCAGCAGTTTCATCGGGGGGCCGCTTGGCACAGATACGCAGTATTTT
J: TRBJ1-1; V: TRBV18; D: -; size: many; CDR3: CASSPEPNTEAFF; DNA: TGTGCCAGCTCACCGGAGCCTAACACTGAAGCTTTCTTT
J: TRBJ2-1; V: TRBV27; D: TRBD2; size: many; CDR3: CASSPGTSGNNEQFF; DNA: TGTGCCAGCAGTCCAGGAACTAGCGGAAACAATGAGCAGTTCTTC
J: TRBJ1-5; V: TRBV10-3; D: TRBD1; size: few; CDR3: CAISRDRPQLNQPQHF; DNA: TGTGCCATCTCTCGGGACAGACCACAGCTAAATCAGCCCCAGCATTTT
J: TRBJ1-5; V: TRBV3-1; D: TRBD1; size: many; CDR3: CASSQTGGDQPQHF; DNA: TGTGCCAGCAGCCAGACAGGGGGAGATCAGCCCCAGCATTTT
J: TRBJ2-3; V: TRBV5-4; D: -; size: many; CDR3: CASSLENRYTDTQYF; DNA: TGTGCCAGCAGCTTGGAGAACAGGTACACAGATACGCAGTATTTT
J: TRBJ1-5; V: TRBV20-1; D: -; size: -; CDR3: CSARVVEDSNQPQHF; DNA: TGCAGTGCTAGAGTAGTAGAGGATAGCAATCAGCCCCAGCATTTT
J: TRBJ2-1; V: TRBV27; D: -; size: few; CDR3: CASSLFGIRADPNEQFF; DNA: TGTGCCAGCAGTTTATTCGGTATTCGGGCGGACCCCAATGAGCAGTTCTTC
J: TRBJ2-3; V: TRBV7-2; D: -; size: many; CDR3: CASSLGVNTDTQYF; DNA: TGTGCCAGCAGCTTAGGAGTAAACACAGATACGCAGTATTTT
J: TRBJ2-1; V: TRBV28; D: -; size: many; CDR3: CASTFTGTEQFF; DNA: TGTGCCAGCACCTTTACTGGCACGGAGCAGTTCTTC
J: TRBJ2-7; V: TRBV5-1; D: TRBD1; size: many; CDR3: CASSRGQGAYEQYF; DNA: TGCGCCAGCAGCCGCGGGCAGGGGGCTTACGAGCAGTACTTC
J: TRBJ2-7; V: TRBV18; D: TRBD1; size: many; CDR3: CASSPGTGAYEQYF; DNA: TGTGCCAGCAGCCCCGGGACAGGAGCCTACGAGCAGTACTTC
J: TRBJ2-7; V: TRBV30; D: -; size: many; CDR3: CAWSSAYYEQYF; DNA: TGTGCCTGGAGTAGTGCCTACTACGAGCAGTACTTC
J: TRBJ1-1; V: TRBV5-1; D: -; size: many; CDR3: CASSGMTGSTEAFF; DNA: TGCGCCAGCAGCGGGATGACAGGTAGCACTGAAGCTTTCTTT
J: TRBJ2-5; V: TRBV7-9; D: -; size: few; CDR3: CASSLGGAGKETQYF; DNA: TGTGCCAGCAGCTTAGGAGGAGCAGGCAAAGAGACCCAGTACTTC
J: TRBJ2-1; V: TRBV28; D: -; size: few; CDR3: CASTPSGLAIWGQFF; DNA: TGTGCCAGCACCCCCAGCGGGCTGGCTATTTGGGGGCAGTTCTTC
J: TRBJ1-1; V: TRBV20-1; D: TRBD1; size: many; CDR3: CSASGQGNTEAFF; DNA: TGCAGTGCTAGTGGACAGGGGAACACTGAAGCTTTCTTT
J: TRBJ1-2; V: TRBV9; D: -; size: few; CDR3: CASSVGVKVEGYTF; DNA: TGTGCCAGCAGCGTAGGGGTGAAGGTGGAGGGCTACACCTTC
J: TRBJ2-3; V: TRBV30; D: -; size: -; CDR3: CAWSLTTGGTDTQYF; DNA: TGTGCCTGGAGCTTAACGACTGGTGGCACAGATACGCAGTATTTT
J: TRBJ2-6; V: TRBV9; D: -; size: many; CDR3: CASSEGRTASPATSGANVLTF; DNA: TGTGCCAGCAGCGAGGGGAGGACAGCTAGTCCCGCAACCTCTGGGGCCAACGTCCTGACTTTC
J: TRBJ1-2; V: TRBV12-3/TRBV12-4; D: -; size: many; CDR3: CASTFSRADGYTF; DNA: TGTGCCAGCACTTTTAGCAGGGCGGATGGCTACACCTTC
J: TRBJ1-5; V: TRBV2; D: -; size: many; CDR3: CASSRAGEGQPQHF; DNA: TGTGCCAGCAGTCGGGCAGGGGAGGGTCAGCCCCAGCATTTT
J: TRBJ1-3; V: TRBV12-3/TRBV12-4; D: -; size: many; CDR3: CASSFGPDIYF; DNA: TGTGCCAGCAGTTTCGGCCCGGACATATATTTT
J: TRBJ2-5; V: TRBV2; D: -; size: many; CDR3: CASSEGPPRRYF; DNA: TGTGCCAGCAGTGAAGGGCCCCCCAGACGGTACTTC
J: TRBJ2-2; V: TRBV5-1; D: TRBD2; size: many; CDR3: CASSPDPGRADTGELFF; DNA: TGCGCCAGCAGCCCGGACCCCGGGAGGGCCGACACCGGGGAGCTGTTTTTT
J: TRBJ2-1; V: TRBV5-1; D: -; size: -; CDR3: CASRKLTGAWDNEQFF; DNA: TGCGCCAGCAGAAAACTTACGGGAGCTTGGGACAATGAGCAGTTCTTC
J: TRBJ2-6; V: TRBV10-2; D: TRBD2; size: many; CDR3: CASSGPAWTSGAPSGANVLTF; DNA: TGCGCCAGCAGTGGCCCAGCCTGGACTAGCGGGGCTCCCTCTGGGGCCAACGTCCTGACTTTC
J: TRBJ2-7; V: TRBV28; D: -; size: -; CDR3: CASSLDPGILHF; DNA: TGTGCCAGCAGCCTGGACCCTGGGATTTTGCACTTC
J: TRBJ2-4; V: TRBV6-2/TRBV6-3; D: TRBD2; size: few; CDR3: CASSYGIGGRGNIQYF; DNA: TGTGCCAGCAGTTACGGGATAGGCGGGAGAGGGAACATTCAGTACTTC
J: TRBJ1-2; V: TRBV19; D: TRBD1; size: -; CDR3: CASSMAPGGNYGYTF; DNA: TGTGCCAGTAGTATGGCCCCAGGGGGCAACTATGGCTACACCTTC
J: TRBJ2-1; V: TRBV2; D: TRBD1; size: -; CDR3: CATYPGQGFF; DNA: TGTGCCACGTATCCGGGACAGGGGTTCTTC
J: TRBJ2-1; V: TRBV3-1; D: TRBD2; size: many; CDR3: CASSPYSGSSYNEQFF; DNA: TGTGCCAGCAGCCCCTATAGCGGGAGCTCCTACAATGAGCAGTTCTTC
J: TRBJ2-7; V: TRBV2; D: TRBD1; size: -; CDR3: CASSESPRTGLYEQYF; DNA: TGTGCCAGCAGTGAAAGCCCCAGGACAGGTTTGTACGAGCAGTACTTC
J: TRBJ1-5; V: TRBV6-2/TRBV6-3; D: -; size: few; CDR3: CASTDPKGKAQPQHF; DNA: TGTGCCAGCACCGACCCGAAAGGCAAAGCACAGCCCCAGCATTTT
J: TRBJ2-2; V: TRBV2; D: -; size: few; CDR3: CASSEARLNTGELFF; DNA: TGTGCCAGCAGTGAAGCGCGTTTGAACACCGGGGAGCTGTTTTTT
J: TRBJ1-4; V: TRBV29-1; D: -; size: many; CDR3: CSVEDEKLFF; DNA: TGCAGCGTTGAGGATGAAAAACTGTTTTTT
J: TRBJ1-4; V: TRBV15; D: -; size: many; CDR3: CATSREKLFF; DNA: TGTGCCACCAGCCGAGAAAAACTGTTTTTT
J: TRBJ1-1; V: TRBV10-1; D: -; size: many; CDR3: CASRAQKDTEAFF; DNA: TGCGCCAGCAGGGCACAGAAGGACACTGAAGCTTTCTTT
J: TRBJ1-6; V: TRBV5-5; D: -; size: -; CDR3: CASSLKDHLLSSNSPLHF; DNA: TGTGCCAGCAGCTTGAAGGACCATCTATTAAGTTCTAATTCACCCCTCCACTTT
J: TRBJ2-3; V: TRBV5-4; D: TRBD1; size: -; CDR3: CASSVKTGSFVDTQYF; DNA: TGTGCCAGCAGCGTGAAGACAGGGAGCTTCGTAGATACGCAGTATTTT
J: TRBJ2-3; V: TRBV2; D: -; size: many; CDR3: CASSTSEITDTQYF; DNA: TGTGCCAGCAGTACCTCAGAGATCACAGATACGCAGTATTTT
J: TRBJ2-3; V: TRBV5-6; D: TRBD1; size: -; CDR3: CASSFRGLKITDTQYF; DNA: TGTGCCAGCAGCTTTAGGGGGCTGAAGATCACAGATACGCAGTATTTT